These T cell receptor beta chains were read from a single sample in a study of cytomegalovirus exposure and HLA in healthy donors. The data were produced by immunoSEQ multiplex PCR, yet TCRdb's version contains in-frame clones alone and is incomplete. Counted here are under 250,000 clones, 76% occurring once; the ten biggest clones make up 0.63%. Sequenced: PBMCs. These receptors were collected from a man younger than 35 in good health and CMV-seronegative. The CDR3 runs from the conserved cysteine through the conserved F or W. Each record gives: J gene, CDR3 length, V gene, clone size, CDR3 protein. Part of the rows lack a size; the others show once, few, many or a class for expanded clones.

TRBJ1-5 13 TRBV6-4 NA CASSGQPNQPQHF
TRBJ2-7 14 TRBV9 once CASSVLAGAYEQYF
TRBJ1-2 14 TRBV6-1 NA CASSPPGQHYGYTF
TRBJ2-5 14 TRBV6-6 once CASRDPDRRETQYF
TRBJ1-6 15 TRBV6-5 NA CASRRETGANSPLHF
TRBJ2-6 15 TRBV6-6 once CASNPAVGGANVLTF
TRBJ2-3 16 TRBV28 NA CASIGRTGVGGDTQYF
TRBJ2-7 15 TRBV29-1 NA CSAHMQRFGIHEQYF
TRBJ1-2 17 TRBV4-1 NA CASRNLQEDRANYGYTF
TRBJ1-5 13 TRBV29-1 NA CSVQAGGEQPQHF
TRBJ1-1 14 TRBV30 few CAWGTGTGNTEAFF
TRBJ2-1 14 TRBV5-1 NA CASSFSVPYNEQFF
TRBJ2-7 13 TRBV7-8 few CASSILSVSEQYF
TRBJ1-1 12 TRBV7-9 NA CSSTDRATEAFF
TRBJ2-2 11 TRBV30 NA CAFAEAGELFF
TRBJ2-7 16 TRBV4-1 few CASSQEPAGGFYEQYF
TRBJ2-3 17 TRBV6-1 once CASSEARFTSGTDTQYF
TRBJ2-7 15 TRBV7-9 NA CSSSSTGGDSYEQYF
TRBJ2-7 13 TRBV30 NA CAWERGTDYEQYF
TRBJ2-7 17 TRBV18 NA CASSQGLAGGNSYEQYF
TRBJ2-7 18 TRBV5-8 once CASSLFGIGGRRYNEQYF
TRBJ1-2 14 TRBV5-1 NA CASSLTDRGRFDTF
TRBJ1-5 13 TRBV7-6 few CASSPSGFQPQHF
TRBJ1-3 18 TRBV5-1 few CASSLGDRVAGTGNTIYF
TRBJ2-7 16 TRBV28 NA CASSPPGSGSAYEQYF
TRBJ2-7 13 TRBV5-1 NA CASSLADRGEQYF
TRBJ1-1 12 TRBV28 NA CASSTENTEAFF
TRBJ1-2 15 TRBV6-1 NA CASSLDRGKIYGYTF
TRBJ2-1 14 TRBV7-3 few CASSRGGVGNEQFF
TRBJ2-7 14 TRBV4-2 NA CASSPLGQGNEQYF
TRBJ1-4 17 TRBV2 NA CASSLWTGRGPNEKLFF
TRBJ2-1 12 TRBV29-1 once CSVRRDINEQFF
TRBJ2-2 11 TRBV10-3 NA CVSGNTGELFF
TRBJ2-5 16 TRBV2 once CASMTRVAGFRETQYF
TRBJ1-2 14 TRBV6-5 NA CASSWSGVGDGYTF
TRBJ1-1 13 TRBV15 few CATSPSGGNEAFF
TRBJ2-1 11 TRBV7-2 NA CASKLLAEQFF
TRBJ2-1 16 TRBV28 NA CASSKPPGLANNEQFF
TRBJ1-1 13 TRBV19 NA CASSIDHNTEAFF
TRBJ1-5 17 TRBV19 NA CASSISDMGQSNQPQHF
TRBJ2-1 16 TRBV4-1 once CASSQELAGGPNEQFF